This TCR beta chain was identified during a study of regulatory T cells in long-lasting Graves disease. Across the study: Graves' patients (newly diagnosed) had been on antithyroid drugs under 3 months. Notes on the study in general: Persistent cases favored TRBV28, TRBJ1-2 and TRBJ2-5.

With iRepertoire HTBI primers and Arm-PCR of CDR3 regions, TCR beta libraries were built. MiXCR, run by TCRdb on the multiplex PCR reads, gives a single entry per CDR3 protein. The data hold 450,000 to 600,000 distinct CDR3 sequences, with roughly 14% observed a single time. As for time point: newly diagnosed GD, antithyroid drugs for less than 3 months. There was RNA extracted from PBMCs, and the TCR library was made from it. The sample holds a few counts of this clonotype. The antigen remains undetermined. The germline gene is not matched at one end of the junction; a read error may be the cause. From germline, CDR1 is SGHTA and CDR2 FQGNSA. The CDR3 is made up of 14 amino acids. These data are also associated with another study on T cells in Graves' hyperthyroidism and ophthalmopathy.

The rearrangement uses TRBV7-2 and TRBJ1-2; D is unclear. Material: peripheral blood mononuclear cells (PBMCs), obtained at new diagnosis, from a patient treated with antithyroid drugs. This TCR was recovered from a young man with Graves disease. This CDR3 reads CASNLDPGWGGYTF. In nucleotides, the CDR3 is TGTGCCAGCAACTTAGATCCGGGGTGGGGTGGCTACACCTTC.